These 20 T cell receptor beta chains share one sample of origin, sequenced in a study of CD8+ T cells in alopecia areata. Extraction and reverse transcription of RNA yielded cDNA as the sequencing template. TCRdb keeps only in-frame clones here, not all; method: immunoSEQ multiplex PCR. The sample holds approximately 150,000 clones, approximately 52% seen once. Treatment specified: oral pan-JAK inhibitor, 5-10 mg twice daily. Sequencing was performed on CD4+ T cells sorted from blood, taken between weeks 55 and 65, from a patient treated with tofacitinib. These TCRs come from a human donor with alopecia areata.

This clone was picked up a small number of times. The CDR3 reads CASSWRGAETQYF. CDR3 in DNA: TGCGCCAGCAGCTGGCGGGGGGCCGAGACCCAGTACTTC. This chain links TRBV5-1 with TRBJ2-5; TRBD2 matches at 8 bases. The germline V gene encodes CDR1 SGHRS and CDR2 YFSETQ. CDR3 length: 13 residues. Trimming removed 3 bases from V and 5 bases from J; junction bases left unmatched: 3.

The rearrangement links TRBV5-6 to TRBJ2-4; TRBD1 matches 9 bases. This CDR3 has 18 residues. Germline V gene data show CDR1 as SGHDT and CDR2 as YYEEEE. V lost 1 base to trimming and J lost 1 base; unmatched junction nucleotides: 9. The DNA for the CDR3 is TGTGCCAGCAGCTTGTACAGGGGGCGTGAAGGGGCCAAAAACATTCAGTACTTC. It translates to CASSLYRGREGAKNIQYF.

This clone was seen just once. J is TRBJ2-5 and V is TRBV7-2; D gene unclear. This CDR3 comprises 13 residues. V was clipped by 5 bases and J by 7 bases, with 14 bases between them. CDR1 SGHTA and CDR2 FQGNSA come from the germline V gene. The CDR3, as DNA: TGTGCCAGCAGCCACACCCCGCTCAGGACCCAGTACTTC. Protein product: CASSHTPLRTQYF.

This clone appeared a few times. The genes are TRBV6-6 and TRBJ2-3, with 7 positions matching TRBD2. The ends lost 6 bases at V and 3 bases at J; junction bases unmatched: 9. The germline gives CDR1 MNHNY, CDR2 SVGAGI (reference sequence). CDR3 size: 15 residues. CDR3 sequence (DNA): TGTGCCAGCAGAACCCCGGGACTACCTACAGATACGCAGTATTTT. Translated, it gives CASRTPGLPTDTQYF.

This chain connects TRBV29-1 to TRBJ2-7; 7 nucleotides line up with TRBD1. CDR3 size: 13 residues. Trimming took 7 bases from V and 6 from J; bases not matched to a gene: 12. Germline V gene data show CDR1 as SQVTM and CDR2 as ANQGSEA. CDR3 nucleotides: TGCAGCGCAGGACAGGCCGTAAACGGCGAGCAGTACTTC. As protein: CSAGQAVNGEQYF.

The V and J genes are TRBV4-1 and TRBJ2-1; D gene ambiguous. Germline assignment: CDR1 MGHRA and CDR2 YSYEKL. Trimming left V 0 bases short and J 6 bases short, with 3 bases between. There are 12 residues in the CDR3. CDR3 in amino acids: CASSQDRNEQFF. CDR3 nucleotides: TGCGCCAGCAGCCAAGATCGCAATGAGCAGTTCTTC.

This clone has more than one count but fewer than ten. The rearrangement links TRBV7-9 to TRBJ1-2, with D hard to call. CDR1 SEHNR and CDR2 FQNEAQ come from the germline V gene (reference sequence). The CDR3 has 14 amino acids. Trimming took 3 bases from V and 4 from J, leaving 12 bases between them. The CDR3 sequence: CASSFSVSLYGYTF. The CDR3 DNA sequence: TGTGCCAGCAGCTTTAGCGTTTCCCTCTATGGCTACACCTTC.

This clone was counted between two and nine times. This chain links TRBV2 with TRBJ2-7, with 11 bases that match TRBD1. This CDR3 region has 14 residues. From germline, CDR1 is SNHLY and CDR2 FYNNEI. The V segment lost 3 bases and the J segment 3 bases; nucleotides outside the gene matches: 1. The CDR3 nucleotides are TGTGCCAGCAGTGACGGGACAGGGGGCTACGAGCAGTACTTC. It encodes CASSDGTGGYEQYF.

The chain uses TRBV10-3 and TRBJ2-1; perhaps TRBD2 as D (5 bases). Per germline, CDR1 ENHRY and CDR2 SYGVKD. V lost 10 bases and J lost 6, with 13 bases in between. This CDR3 has 12 residues. The CDR3 coding sequence is TGTGCCACTACGGCGGGTGTCAATGAGCAGTTCTTC. As protein: CATTAGVNEQFF.

This chain links TRBV5-1 with TRBJ2-3; 8 bases are shared with TRBD2. Germline V gene sequence: CDR1 SGHRS, CDR2 YFSETQ. The CDR3 is 16 amino acids. The J segment lost 1 base and the V segment lost 0 bases, leaving 4 bases of the junction unmatched. CDR3 in amino acids: CASSLAERGRTDTQYF. The CDR3 DNA is TGCGCCAGCAGCTTGGCCGAGCGGGGGCGCACAGATACGCAGTATTTT. Looking up the rest from reference TRBV5-1 and TRBJ2-3 gives the full variable domain: KAGVTQTPRYLIKTRGQQVTLSCSPISGHRSVSWYQQTPGQGLQFLFEYFSETQRNKGNFPGRFSGRQFSNSRSEMNVSTLELGDSALYLCASSLAERGRTDTQYFGPGTRLTVL.

This clone was observed a handful of times. CDR3 protein: CSVEQGRNTQYF. The CDR3 DNA follows: TGCAGCGTTGAACAGGGTAGAAATACGCAGTATTTT. The V and J genes are TRBV29-1 and TRBJ2-3, with D possibly TRBD1 on 5 matching bases. CDR1 and CDR2 from the germline V gene are SQVTM and ANQGSEA. Trimming shortened V by 2 bases and J by 7 bases, and 10 bases separated the two germline ends. The CDR3 sequence is 12 residues long.

V and J are TRBV30 and TRBJ2-7; perhaps TRBD2 as D (6 bases). The ends were cut back, 2 bases at V and 7 bases at J, with 12 bases in the middle. CDR1 and CDR2 from the germline V gene are GTSNPN and SVGIG (reference sequence). This CDR3 contains 12 residues. The CDR3 DNA is TGTGCCTGGAGTCCATCGGGGGTGGAGCAGTACTTC. It translates to CAWSPSGVEQYF.

The J gene is TRBJ1-5, the V gene TRBV6-5; D may be TRBD1 (5 bases). Germline assignment: CDR1 MNHEY and CDR2 SVGAGI. The CDR3 sequence is 12 residues long. Trimming removed 5 bases from V and 4 bases from J, with 6 bases in between. CDR3 region: CASSQGNQPQHF. The CDR3, as DNA: TGTGCCAGCAGTCAGGGAAATCAGCCCCAGCATTTT.

V and J are TRBV21-1 and TRBJ2-1; TRBD1 reflects the table's D call only, with no check against the DNA. TRBV21-1 is a recognized pseudogene. This CDR3 region has 15 residues. The CDR3 loop reads CASSKNRTGDNEQFF. The CDR3 nucleotides are TGTGCCAGCAGCAAAAACAGGACAGGGGACAATGAGCAGTTCTTC.

This clone was found many times. This rearrangement joins TRBV28 to TRBJ2-3; TRBD2 aligns across 9 bases. CDR1 is MDHEN and CDR2 is SYDVKM in the germline V gene. Germline trimming cut 7 bases from V and 0 bases from J; bases unmatched to any gene: 8. The CDR3 has 16 residues. The CDR3 DNA reads TGTGCCAGCAATCGGTGGCGGGGGGGAAGCACAGATACGCAGTATTTT. Protein product: CASNRWRGGSTDTQYF.

The chain carries TRBV29-1 and TRBJ1-2, with a weak D call TRBD1 (6 bases). The CDR3 extends over 14 amino acids. V lost 2 bases and J 7 bases, leaving 17 bases between the germline ends. Germline V gene data show CDR1 as SQVTM and CDR2 as ANQGSEA. The CDR3 sequence: CSVEMSGGGFGYTF. The CDR3 region has the DNA TGCAGCGTTGAAATGAGCGGGGGGGGCTTTGGCTACACCTTC.

This chain joins TRBV10-3 and TRBJ1-1, with D perhaps matching TRBD1 (6 bases). The CDR3 is made up of 12 amino acids. The V end lost 6 bases, the J end lost 11 bases, and 16 bases lay between the germline ends. The germline V gene encodes CDR1 ENHRY and CDR2 SYGVKD. This CDR3 is CAISADGGGAFF. The CDR3 DNA sequence: TGTGCCATCAGCGCCGACGGAGGGGGGGCTTTCTTT.

This sequence joins TRBV30 and TRBJ1-2; D is uncertain. V was cut by 4 bases and J by 5 bases, with 20 bases left in between. Germline values: CDR1 GTSNPN, CDR2 SVGIG (reference sequence). The CDR3 spans 15 residues. Here the CDR3 DNA reads TGTGCCTGGACCGTCCCACCTCGGACGCCTTATGGCTACACCTTC. This encodes CAWTVPPRTPYGYTF. Variable domain in full (rest from reference TRBV30 and TRBJ1-2): SQTIHQWPATLVQPVGSPLSLECTVEGTSNPNLYWYRQAAGRGLQLLFYSVGIGQISSEVPQNLSASRPQDRQFILSSKKLLLSDSGFYLCAWTVPPRTPYGYTFGSGTRLTVV.

This clone was seen a handful of times. This chain connects TRBV19 to TRBJ1-3; D is uncertain. Per the germline V gene, CDR1 is LNHDA and CDR2 is SQIVND (reference sequence). CDR3 length: 11 amino acids. The V gene lost 7 bases and the J gene lost 2 bases, with 3 bases spanning the gap. The DNA of the CDR3 is TGTGCCAGTATTGCTGGAAACACCATATATTTT. The encoded protein is CASIAGNTIYF.

The V gene is TRBV15, the J gene TRBJ1-1; D uncertain. V shed 0 bases and J shed 1 base, with 3 bases lying between them. CDR1 is LNHNV and CDR2 is YYDKDF in the germline V gene (reference sequence). This CDR3 region has 13 residues. The CDR3 DNA follows: TGTGCCACCAGCAGAGAAGGGAACACTGAAGCTTTCTTT. This encodes CATSREGNTEAFF.